This paragraph reports one T cell receptor (beta chain). Its antigen is as yet unknown. The sorted conventional CD4 T cells were gated as CD4+CD127+. The data derive from a study of B cell selection in AIRE deficiency. Findings and limits, study-wide: Roughly 29% of healthy-shared Treg TCRbeta sequences appeared in patient Tconv cells. Tconv and Treg cells from AIRE-deficient patients resembled healthy donors in TCRBV usage, CDR3 length and diversity. Only 9.3% of 3,500 to 4,500 shared Treg sequences were patient-specific; 30% to 40% healthy-specific. Only TCRbeta was sequenced; roughly 38% of shared healthy Treg sequences appeared in Tconv.

The CDR3 length is 15 residues. CDR1 SGHVS and CDR2 FQNEAQ come from the germline V gene. The ends were cut back, 0 bases at V and 6 bases at J, with 11 bases in the middle. The protocol was immunoSEQ multiplex PCR, while the TCRdb copy is restricted to in-frame clones and leaves out a portion. The table shows about 25,000 clones, with about 95% occurring only once. The chain carries TRBV7-8 and TRBJ2-2; tentatively, D is TRBD1 (5 bases). The clonotype was recovered from a human donor in good health. The source material was CD4+CD127+ conventional T cells sorted from PBMCs. The CDR3 coding sequence is TGTGCCAGCAGCTTAGCTCCGACAGTTTCCGGGGAGCTGTTTTTT. Protein: CASSLAPTVSGELFF.